The 23 T cell receptor beta chains below all came from one sample that was sequenced in a study of graft-versus-host responses after intestinal transplantation. The protocol was immunoSEQ multiplex PCR, while the TCRdb copy is restricted to in-frame clones and leaves out a portion. The sample yields 15,000 to 20,000 clones, approximately 89% seen once. The sample here was bone marrow, taken approximately 120 days after intestinal transplantation. The receptors stem from a human patient who received an intestinal transplant, so some T cells may come from the graft donor.

V and J are TRBV5-6 and TRBJ1-1; tentative D call: TRBD1 (6 bases). CDR3 length: 16 amino acids. Trimming took 4 bases from V and 4 from J, leaving 20 bases between them. Germline V CDR1 and CDR2: SGHDT, YYEEEE. CDR3 protein: CASSLGYGRGGTEAFF. The CDR3 DNA reads as TGTGCCAGCAGCCTTGGTTATGGGCGAGGGGGCACTGAAGCTTTCTTT.

The rearrangement links TRBV2 to TRBJ2-4; TRBD1 might be the D (6 bases). Germline V gene lookup returns CDR1 SNHLY and CDR2 FYNNEI. The CDR3 is 15 residues long. The germline V and J ends were trimmed by 3 bases and 9 bases, with 18 bases remaining between them. In DNA, the CDR3 is TGTGCCAGCAGTGAGGGGCAGGGGCAATTATCCATTCAGTACTTC. Protein: CASSEGQGQLSIQYF. Supplemented by reference TRBV2 and TRBJ2-4, the full variable domain reads EPEVTQTPSHQVTQMGQEVILRCVPISNHLYFYWYRQILGQKVEFLVSFYNNEISEKSEIFDDQFSVERPDGSNFTLKIRSTKLEDSAMYFCASSEGQGQLSIQYFGAGTRLSVL.

V usage is TRBV5-1 and J usage is TRBJ2-3; tentatively, D is TRBD2 (6 bases). V lost 1 base to trimming and J lost 6 bases, with 15 bases between them. The CDR3 is made up of 15 amino acids. CDR1 is SGHRS and CDR2 is YFSETQ in the germline V gene. CDR3 in amino acids: CASSLIPLARDTQYF. In nucleotides, the CDR3 is TGCGCCAGCAGCTTGATCCCCCTAGCGAGGGATACGCAGTATTTT.

V usage is TRBV9 and J usage is TRBJ2-7; the D gene is possibly TRBD1 (6 bases). The CDR3 is made up of 15 amino acids. The ends were cut back, 1 base at V and 2 bases at J, with 13 bases in the middle. Germline V gene sequence: CDR1 SGDLS, CDR2 YYNGEE. DNA of the CDR3: TGTGCCAGCAGCGTAACAGGGTCCGGGGCCTACGAGCAGTACTTC. This translates into CASSVTGSGAYEQYF.

This chain's CDR3 is CASSLFGGPIREDTEAFF. The CDR3 DNA reads as TGTGCCAGCAGTTTATTCGGGGGACCAATCAGGGAGGACACTGAAGCTTTCTTT. J is TRBJ1-1 and V is TRBV28; D may be TRBD1 (5 bases). V dropped 1 base and J dropped 3 bases, with 21 bases sitting between them. Germline loops: CDR1 MDHEN, CDR2 SYDVKM. CDR3 length: 18 amino acids.

This clone is a singleton in its sample. J is TRBJ1-2 and V is TRBV21-1. TRBV21-1 represents a pseudogene. This CDR3 is built from 14 residues. The CDR3 region has the DNA TGTGCCAGCAGCAAAGGGATCCCTAACTATGGCTACACCTTC. It translates to CASSKGIPNYGYTF.

The gene calls are TRBV5-4 and TRBJ2-1; 7 nucleotides align to TRBD1. Losses at the gene ends were 0 bases for V and 8 bases for J; bases not matched to a gene: 11. Germline V CDR1 and CDR2: SGHNT, YYREEE (reference sequence). The CDR3 sequence is 16 residues long. CDR3 region: CASSLVVRTGWHEQFF. The CDR3 coding sequence is TGTGCCAGCAGCTTGGTCGTCAGGACAGGCTGGCATGAGCAGTTCTTC.

This chain's CDR3 is CAISESSYGDSEAFF. The CDR3 region has the DNA TGTGCCATCAGTGAGTCGTCTTATGGGGACAGTGAAGCTTTCTTT. The chain couples TRBV10-3 to TRBJ1-1; 7 nucleotides match TRBD1. The ends lost 0 bases at V and 7 bases at J; junction bases unmatched: 8. The CDR3 is 15 amino acids. Germline values: CDR1 ENHRY, CDR2 SYGVKD.

This clone has a single count. This chain connects TRBV4-1 to TRBJ1-2; D gene ambiguous. The V and J ends lost 6 bases and 0 bases respectively, with 17 bases between them. The CDR3 is 16 amino acids. In germline, CDR1 is MGHRA, CDR2 YSYEKL. In nucleotides, the CDR3 is TGCGCCAGCAGATCCCCTATGCAGTTGGCTAACTATGGCTACACCTTC. The encoded protein is CASRSPMQLANYGYTF.

This clone has more than one count but fewer than ten. The rearrangement uses TRBV7-2 and TRBJ2-1, with a possible D match to TRBD2 (5 bases). This CDR3 has 15 residues. V was trimmed by 3 bases and J by 5 bases, leaving 14 bases between them. The germline gives CDR1 SGHTA, CDR2 FQGNSA. CDR3 nucleotide sequence: TGTGCCAGCAGCTTCCTAGGAGGTATCAACAATGAGCAGTTCTTC. Protein product: CASSFLGGINNEQFF.

Written as DNA, the CDR3 is TGTGCCAGCAGTTTACTTCAGGGTTACGCCGCCAATGAGCAGTTCTTC. It encodes CASSLLQGYAANEQFF. V gene TRBV27 combines with J gene TRBJ2-1, with D maybe TRBD1 (5 bases). V shed 2 bases and J shed 6 bases, with 17 bases lying between them. The CDR3 covers 16 residues. Germline-derived CDR1 and CDR2 are MNHEY and SMNVEV (reference sequence).

The rearrangement uses TRBV27 and TRBJ2-1; the D call may be TRBD1 or TRBD2 (5 bases each). This CDR3 has 15 amino acids. Between the trimmed V and J ends, which lost 6 bases and 0 bases, there was a span of 12 bases. Germline CDR1 MNHEY, CDR2 SMNVEV (reference sequence). The CDR3 DNA reads TGTGCCAGCAGGCGATGGGGGATCTCCTACAATGAGCAGTTCTTC. Encoded protein: CASRRWGISYNEQFF.

J is TRBJ1-2 and V is TRBV20-1; unclear D gene. Between the trimmed V and J ends, which lost 7 bases and 9 bases, there was a span of 15 bases. The CDR3 length is 11 residues. CDR1 is DFQATT, CDR2 SNEGSKA, per germline (reference sequence). The chain's CDR3 is CSVLEYTRYTF. The CDR3 DNA sequence: TGCAGTGTGCTGGAGTATACCCGCTACACCTTC.

The chain recombines TRBV19 with TRBJ2-7; D is undetermined. This CDR3 is built from 11 residues. V was shortened by 6 bases and J by 0 bases, with 3 bases between the two germline ends. CDR1 is LNHDA, CDR2 SQIVND, per germline (reference sequence). This CDR3 reads CASRDSYEQYF. The DNA for the CDR3 is TGTGCCAGTAGGGACTCCTACGAGCAGTACTTC.

There are a few counts of this clone. The chain links TRBV19 to TRBJ2-1, with D possibly matching TRBD1 (6 bases). This CDR3 contains 15 residues. Germline CDR1 LNHDA, CDR2 SQIVND (reference sequence). V was clipped by 5 bases and J by 4 bases, with 15 bases between them. For the CDR3, the DNA is TGTGCCAGTAGTCTCTGGGGGCAGAAGTACAATGAGCAGTTCTTC. This encodes CASSLWGQKYNEQFF. Drawing the rest from reference TRBV19 and TRBJ2-1, the complete variable domain is DGGITQSPKYLFRKEGQNVTLSCEQNLNHDAMYWYRQDPGQGLRLIYYSQIVNDFQKGDIAEGYSVSREKKESFPLTVTSAQKNPTAFYLCASSLWGQKYNEQFFGPGTRLTVL.

The chain uses TRBV9 and TRBJ2-1, with D hard to call. Germline V CDR1 and CDR2: SGDLS, YYNGEE. The CDR3 loop spans 14 amino acids. V was trimmed by 2 bases and J by 4 bases, leaving 10 bases between them. CDR3: CASSVLDGYNEQFF. The CDR3 region has the DNA TGTGCCAGCAGCGTCCTGGACGGTTACAATGAGCAGTTCTTC.

The chain combines TRBV7-2 with TRBJ2-1; D not resolved. The CDR3 is 15 amino acids. V lost 2 bases and J 4 bases, leaving 12 bases between the germline ends. Germline V gives CDR1 SGHTA, CDR2 FQGNSA. The CDR3 DNA sequence: TGTGCCAGCAGCTTATCGTGGTCAGCTTACAATGAGCAGTTCTTC. It specifies CASSLSWSAYNEQFF.

The V call is TRBV18, the J call TRBJ2-5, with D perhaps given as TRBD1 or TRBD2 (5 bases each). The germline gives CDR1 KGHSH, CDR2 LQKENI. The CDR3 spans 13 residues. V was cut by 6 bases and J by 3 bases, with 11 bases left in between. DNA of the CDR3: TGTGCCAGCTCTCCCGGGACCGAAGAGACCCAGTACTTC. It is translated as CASSPGTEETQYF.

The chain carries TRBV19 and TRBJ2-1, with TRBD1 matching 11 bases. There are 14 residues in the CDR3. The ends lost 4 bases at V and 6 bases at J; junction bases unmatched: 2. CDR1 is LNHDA, CDR2 SQIVND, per germline (reference sequence). The CDR3, as DNA: TGTGCCAGTAGTACCGGGACAGGGGGCAATGAGCAGTTCTTC. Its translation: CASSTGTGGNEQFF.

Concerning this clone: This may stem from a read error, because a much larger clone lies one nucleotide away. The chain has TRBV4-3 and TRBJ1-2, with unresolved D. Trimming stripped 0 bases from V and 6 bases from J, with 11 bases between. This CDR3 is built from 14 residues. Germline CDR1 LGHNA, CDR2 YSLEER. CDR3 in amino acids: CASSQDAGRHGYTF. Here the CDR3 DNA reads TGCGCCAGCAGCCAAGATGCCGGGAGGCATGGCTACACCTTC.

The V call is TRBV25-1, the J call TRBJ1-5, with D unresolved. Germline CDR1 and CDR2: MGHDK and SYGVNS. V was shortened by 1 base and J by 3 bases, with 10 bases between the two germline ends. The CDR3 length is 15 residues. The CDR3 spells CASSELVRDNQPQHF. The CDR3 bases are TGTGCCAGCAGTGAATTGGTACGCGACAATCAGCCCCAGCATTTT.

The J gene is TRBJ2-5, the V gene TRBV18; D gene unclear. The CDR3 spans 16 residues. V lost 4 bases and J 5 bases, leaving 20 bases between the germline ends. In germline, CDR1 is KGHSH, CDR2 LQKENI. The CDR3 loop reads CASSRRPAVVGETQYF. In DNA, the CDR3 is TGTGCCAGCTCACGACGGCCGGCGGTCGTTGGGGAGACCCAGTACTTC. Full variable domain (rest looked up from reference TRBV18 and TRBJ2-5): NAGVMQNPRHLVRRRGQEARLRCSPMKGHSHVYWYRQLPEEGLKFMVYLQKENIIDESGMPKERFSAEFPKEGPSILRIQQVVRGDSAAYFCASSRRPAVVGETQYFGPGTRLLVL.

The V and J genes are TRBV6-1 and TRBJ2-1, with a tentative D call TRBD2 (5 bases). The CDR3 runs to 15 residues. Germline lookup yields CDR1 MNHNS and CDR2 SASEGT. Trimming took off 2 bases at V and 0 bases at J, with 8 bases between the two ends. CDR3 amino acids: CASSENEGSYNEQFF. CDR3 in DNA: TGTGCCAGCAGTGAAAACGAGGGCTCCTACAATGAGCAGTTCTTC.